This entry is about one T cell receptor (beta chain). This entry comes from a study of shared T cell receptors in the human thymus. V dropped 1 base and J dropped 8; count of bases not matched to a gene: 17. The germline V gene has CDR1 SGHTA and CDR2 FQGNSA. The CDR3 totals 18 residues. TCRdb keeps only in-frame clones here, not all; method: immunoSEQ multiplex PCR. The sample lists over 450,000 clones, approximately 80% seen once, with roughly 0.013% in the top ten. This sample was also put to use in a study of human thymus T cells. That publication notes: Thymic tissue was derived from resections collected during corrective heart surgery. Both thymic and peripheral blood repertoires showed apparently biased V and J usage. Thymic TCR repertoires of unrelated people reportedly overlapped highly.

The chain has TRBV7-2 and TRBJ2-1, with 7 bases fitting TRBD2. Sample: thymocytes. The source of this sequence is a boy under two years old with a congenital heart defect. As DNA, the CDR3 is TGTGCCAGCAGCTTAGTTACGGATAGCGGGTTCCTCGGGGATGAGCAGTTCTTC. It encodes CASSLVTDSGFLGDEQFF.